This entry is about one T cell receptor beta chain. This clonotype has more than one count but fewer than ten. Its antigen is still unknown. Per-base quality was not reported, and no clone a single base away is much larger than it. Ficoll-Paque density gradient centrifugation was used to isolate PBMCs. TCRdb shows the sequencer as Illumina NovaSeq 6000. cDNA libraries for TCRalpha and TCRbeta were prepared by 5'RACE using constant-segment primers, with sample barcodes and unique molecular identifiers added. RNA was extracted from every sample with Trizol reagent. The libraries were amplified in two PCR steps, and the second step added a second sample barcode and Illumina TruSeq adapters. Sequencing of libraries was performed on an Illumina NovaSeq with 2 x 150 bp paired-end reads. For the original study's pipeline: The reads were demultiplexed and collapsed into UMI-guided consensus sequences using migec v1.2.7. Using mixcr v2.1.11, the UMI consensuses were aligned to TRA and TRB V and J templates and assembled into clonotypes. Expanded or contracted clonotypes were those called significant by both edgeR and NoisET, with noise models trained on biological replicates. edgeR calls used a false discovery rate-adjusted p below 0.01 and a log2 fold-change threshold of 1. As an exploratory analysis of dynamics, max-normalized trajectories of the 1000 most abundant clonotypes were examined by PCA with hierarchical clustering. Each responding clone was given a CD4 or CD8 phenotype based on the CD4+ and CD8+ repertoires, which had been sequenced separately. TCRdb trimmed the raw reads at Q25, called clones with MiXCR and kept productive beta chains. Each entry merges the rows of one CDR3 protein and shows their most common DNA and genes. The V and J calls follow TCRdb's processing rather than the paper's. For this sample there are a few hundred thousand distinct CDR3 sequences; 20% to 25% appear just once. The top ten hold approximately 22% of the sample.

These data originate in a study of T-cell memory formation after mild COVID-19 (dated by TCRdb to the early 2020s). With regard to the full study: Most TCR sequence clusters were specific to one of the two donors. Longitudinal TCRalpha and TCRbeta repertoire sequencing tracked T-cell clones expanding and contracting after mild COVID-19 in a couple of donors. The cohort was made up of two young adult volunteers, one female and one male, who were previously healthy.

Overall results and qualifications from the work: Some responding clones were found in pre-infection memory, which suggests that pre-existing cross-reactive memory T cells took part in the SARS-CoV-2 response. The study included only a couple of mild cases, and larger cohorts that include severe cases with pre-infection samples were judged to be necessary. Whether the second-wave clones peaking on day 37 were SARS-CoV-2 specific was not confirmed. From day 15 to 85, contracting clones showed balanced CD4/CD8 phenotypes, whereas a second wave of clones that expanded from day 15 to 37 leaned towards CD4+. Contracting CD4+ clones appeared mostly in the CM and EM memory subsets, whereas CD8+ clones were enriched in EMRA.

The junction carries 29 bases between V and J, which are trimmed by 3 bases and 14 bases respectively. The germline V gene gives CDR1 as SGHDT and CDR2 as YYEEEE. The CDR3 spans 16 residues, from the cysteine through the phenylalanine. The sequence is cut down to CDR3 DNA, 48 bases in frame from base 1. Recombination linked TRBV5-6 to TRBJ1-2, with TRBD1 tentatively as D gene (6 bases match). Sequencing input: PBMCs or a T cell subset sorted from them (not recorded which). The sequence was collected from a man between 18 and 29 years old who had mild COVID-19 (a few samples of this study predate the infection). The sample titles of this study are shuffled in the database, so cell type and time point are left out; the donor was told from shared clones. The sequence in DNA is TGTGCCAGCAGCTCTCTGGACAGCGGATTTACTGCCTTTGGGACCTTC. It translates to CASSSLDSGFTAFGTF.